Each of the 9 T cell receptor beta chains below was sequenced from the same sample in a study of blood T cell repertoires in COVID-19. Sequencing was performed with immunoSEQ multiplex PCR; in TCRdb, only in-frame clones are kept and a portion is missing. The data hold roughly 100,000 clones, with roughly 80% observed a single time. Sequenced material: peripheral blood. The receptors here all came from a woman aged 70-85 years with acute or convalescent COVID-19.

V gene TRBV7-9 combines with J gene TRBJ1-1, with TRBD1 matching 8 bases. Germline CDR1 and CDR2: SEHNR and FQNEAQ (reference sequence). Germline trimming cut 4 bases from V and 3 bases from J; bases unmatched to any gene: 10. CDR3 length equals 16 residues. CDR3 in amino acids: CASSYPTAQGDTEAFF. CDR3 nucleotides: TGTGCCAGCAGCTACCCGACCGCACAGGGGGACACTGAAGCTTTCTTT.

The rearrangement links TRBV3-1 (or the pseudogene TRBV3-2) to TRBJ2-7, with 7 bases identical to TRBD1. This CDR3 is built from 13 residues. The J segment lost 10 bases and the V segment lost 3 bases, leaving 9 bases of the junction unmatched. Germline-derived CDR1 and CDR2 are LGHDT and YNNKEL (reference sequence). The CDR3 loop reads CASSQGQDRVQYF. DNA for the CDR3: TGTGCCAGCAGCCAGGGGCAAGACAGGGTACAGTACTTC.

V is TRBV11-2 and J is TRBJ1-1, with no clear D. The V and J ends lost 5 bases and 2 bases respectively, with 12 bases between them. CDR3 length: 14 amino acids. The germline CDR1 and CDR2 sequences are SGHAT and FQNNGV. CDR3 nucleotides: TGTGCCAGCAGCCCCAACTACGGTAACACTGAAGCTTTCTTT. This translates into CASSPNYGNTEAFF.

In its sample, this clone was seen a few times. CDR3 region: CASSPPDRGGTEAFF. DNA for the CDR3: TGTGCCAGCTCACCACCGGACAGGGGGGGCACTGAAGCTTTCTTT. This chain connects TRBV18 to TRBJ1-1, with 10 bases aligning to TRBD1. Per the germline V gene, CDR1 is KGHSH and CDR2 is LQKENI. The CDR3 sequence is 15 residues long. With 0 bases clipped from V and 4 bases from J, the junction kept 2 bases outside the gene matches.

The chain links TRBV28 to TRBJ1-3; tentative D call: TRBD1 (6 bases). Germline-derived CDR1 and CDR2 are MDHEN and SYDVKM. V was cut by 3 bases and J by 4 bases, with 16 bases left in between. This CDR3 has 16 residues. DNA of the CDR3: TGTGCCAGCAGTTTCCCGACAGGATCAAAGGGAAACACCATATATTTT. Its protein product is CASSFPTGSKGNTIYF.

The chain has TRBV7-9 and TRBJ1-2, with 9 bases fitting TRBD1. Trimming took 1 base from V and 6 from J; bases not matched to a gene: 3. This CDR3 spans 14 amino acids. Germline CDR1 reads SEHNR; CDR2 reads FQNEAQ (reference sequence). CDR3 bases: TGTGCCAGCAGCTTAGGGACAGGGGTCCATGGCTACACCTTC. As protein: CASSLGTGVHGYTF.

This clone was seen only a few times. The chain employs TRBV6-5 and TRBJ1-1, with 7 positions matching TRBD1. From germline, CDR1 is MNHEY and CDR2 SVGAGI. Losses at the gene ends were 8 bases for V and 0 bases for J; bases not matched to a gene: 3. CDR3 size: 13 residues. CDR3 DNA sequence: TGTGCCAGCGAAGACAGGGTGAACACTGAAGCTTTCTTT. Translating gives CASEDRVNTEAFF.

V and J are TRBV7-6 and TRBJ2-1; tentatively, D is TRBD2 (6 bases). The V gene's germline CDR1 is SGHVS and CDR2 FNYEAQ. V was cut by 3 bases and J by 2 bases, with 11 bases left in between. The CDR3 extends over 15 amino acids. The CDR3 sequence is CASSFHRETYNEQFF. CDR3 DNA sequence: TGTGCCAGCAGCTTCCACCGGGAGACCTACAATGAGCAGTTCTTC.

This chain joins TRBV2 and TRBJ1-1, with D perhaps matching TRBD1 (5 bases). This CDR3 region has 12 residues. Germline V CDR1 and CDR2: SNHLY, FYNNEI. Trimming took off 4 bases at V and 5 bases at J, with 8 bases between the two ends. CDR3 amino acids: CASSGGGTEAFF. The CDR3 DNA reads as TGTGCCAGCAGTGGGGGGGGGACTGAAGCTTTCTTT.